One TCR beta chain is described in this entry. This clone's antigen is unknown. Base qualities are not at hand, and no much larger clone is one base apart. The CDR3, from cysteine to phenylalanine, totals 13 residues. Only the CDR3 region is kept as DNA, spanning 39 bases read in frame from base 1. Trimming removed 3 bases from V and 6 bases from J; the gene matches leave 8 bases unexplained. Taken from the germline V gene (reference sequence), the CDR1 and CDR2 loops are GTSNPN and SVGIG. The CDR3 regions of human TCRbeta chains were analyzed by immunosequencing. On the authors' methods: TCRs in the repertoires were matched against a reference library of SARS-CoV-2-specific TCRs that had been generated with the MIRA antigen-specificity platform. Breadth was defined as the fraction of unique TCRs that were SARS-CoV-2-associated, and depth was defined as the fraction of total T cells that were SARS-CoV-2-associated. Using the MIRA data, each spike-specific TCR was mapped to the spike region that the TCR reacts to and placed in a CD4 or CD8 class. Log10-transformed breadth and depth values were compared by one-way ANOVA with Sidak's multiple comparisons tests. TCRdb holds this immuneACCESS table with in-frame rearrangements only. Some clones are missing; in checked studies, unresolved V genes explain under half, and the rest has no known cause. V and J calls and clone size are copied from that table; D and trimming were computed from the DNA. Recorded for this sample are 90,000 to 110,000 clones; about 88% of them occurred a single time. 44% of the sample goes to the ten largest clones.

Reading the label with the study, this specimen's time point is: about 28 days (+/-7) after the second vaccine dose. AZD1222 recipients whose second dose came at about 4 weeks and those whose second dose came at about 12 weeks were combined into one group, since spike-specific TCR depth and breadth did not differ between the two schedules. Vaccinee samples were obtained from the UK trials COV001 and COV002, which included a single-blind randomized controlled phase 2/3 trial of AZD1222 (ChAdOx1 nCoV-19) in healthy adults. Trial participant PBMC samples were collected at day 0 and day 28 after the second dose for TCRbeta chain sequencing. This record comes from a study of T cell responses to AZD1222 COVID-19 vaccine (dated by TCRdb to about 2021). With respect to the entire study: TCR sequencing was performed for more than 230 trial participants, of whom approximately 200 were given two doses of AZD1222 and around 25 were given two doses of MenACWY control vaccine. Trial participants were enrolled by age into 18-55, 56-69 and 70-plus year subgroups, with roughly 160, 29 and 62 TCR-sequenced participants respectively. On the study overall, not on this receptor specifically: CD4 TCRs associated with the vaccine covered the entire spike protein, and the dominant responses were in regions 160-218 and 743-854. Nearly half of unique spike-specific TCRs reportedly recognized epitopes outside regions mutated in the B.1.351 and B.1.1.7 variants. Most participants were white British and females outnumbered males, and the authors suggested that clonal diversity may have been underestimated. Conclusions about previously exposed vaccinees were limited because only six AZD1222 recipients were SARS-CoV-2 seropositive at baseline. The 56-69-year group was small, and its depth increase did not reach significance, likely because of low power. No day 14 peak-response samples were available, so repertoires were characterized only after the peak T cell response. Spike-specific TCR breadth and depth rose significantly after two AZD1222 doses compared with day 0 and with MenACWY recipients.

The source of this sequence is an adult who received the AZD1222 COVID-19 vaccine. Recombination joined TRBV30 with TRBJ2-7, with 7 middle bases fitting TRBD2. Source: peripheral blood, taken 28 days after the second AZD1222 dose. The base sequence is TGTGCCTGGAGGCGGGGGTCGGTCACCGAGCAGTACTTC. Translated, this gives CAWRRGSVTEQYF.